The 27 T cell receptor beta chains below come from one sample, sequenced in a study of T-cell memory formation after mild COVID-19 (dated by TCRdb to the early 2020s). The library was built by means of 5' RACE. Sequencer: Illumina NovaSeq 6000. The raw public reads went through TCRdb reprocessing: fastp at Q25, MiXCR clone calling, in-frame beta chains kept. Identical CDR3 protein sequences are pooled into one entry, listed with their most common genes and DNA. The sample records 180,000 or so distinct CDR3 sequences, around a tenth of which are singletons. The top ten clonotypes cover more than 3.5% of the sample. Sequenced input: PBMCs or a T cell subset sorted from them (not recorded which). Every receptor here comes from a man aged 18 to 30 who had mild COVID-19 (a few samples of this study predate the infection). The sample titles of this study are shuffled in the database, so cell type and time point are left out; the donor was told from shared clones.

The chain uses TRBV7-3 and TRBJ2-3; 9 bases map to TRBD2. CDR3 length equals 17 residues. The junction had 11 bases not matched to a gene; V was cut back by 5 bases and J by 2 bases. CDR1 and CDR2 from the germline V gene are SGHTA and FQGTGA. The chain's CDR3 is CASSVSGGGDSTDTQYF. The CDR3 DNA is TGTGCCAGCAGCGTCAGTGGCGGGGGGGACTCCACAGATACGCAGTATTTT.

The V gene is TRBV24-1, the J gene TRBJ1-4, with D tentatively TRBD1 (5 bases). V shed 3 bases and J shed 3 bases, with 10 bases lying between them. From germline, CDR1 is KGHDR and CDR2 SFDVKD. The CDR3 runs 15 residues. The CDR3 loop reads CATSDPGTSNEKLFF. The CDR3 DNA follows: TGTGCCACCAGTGATCCCGGGACGTCTAATGAAAAACTGTTTTTT.

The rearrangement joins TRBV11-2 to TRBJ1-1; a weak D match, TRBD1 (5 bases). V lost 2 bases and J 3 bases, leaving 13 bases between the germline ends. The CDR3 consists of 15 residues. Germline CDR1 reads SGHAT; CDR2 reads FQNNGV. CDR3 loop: CASSLFPGKHTEAFF. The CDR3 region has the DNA TGTGCCAGCAGCTTATTTCCAGGGAAGCACACTGAAGCTTTCTTT.

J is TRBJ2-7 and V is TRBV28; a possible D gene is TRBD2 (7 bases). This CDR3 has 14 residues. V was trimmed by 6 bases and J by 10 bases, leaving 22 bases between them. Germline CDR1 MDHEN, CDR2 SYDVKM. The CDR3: CASRTAGAPTIQYV. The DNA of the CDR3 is TGTGCCAGCAGGACCGCGGGGGCCCCTACAATACAGTACGTC.

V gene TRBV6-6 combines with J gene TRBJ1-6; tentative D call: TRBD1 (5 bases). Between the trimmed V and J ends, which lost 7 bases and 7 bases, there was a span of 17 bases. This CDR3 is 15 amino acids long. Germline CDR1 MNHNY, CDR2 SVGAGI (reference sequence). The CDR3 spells CASIRPGTVNSPLHF. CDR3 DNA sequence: TGTGCCAGCATTAGACCCGGGACTGTGAATTCACCCCTCCACTTT.

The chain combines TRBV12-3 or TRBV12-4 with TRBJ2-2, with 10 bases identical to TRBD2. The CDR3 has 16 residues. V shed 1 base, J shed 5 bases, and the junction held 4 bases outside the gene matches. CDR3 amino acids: CASSLVTAGGTGELFF. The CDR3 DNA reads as TGTGCCAGCAGTTTAGTAACAGCGGGGGGGACCGGGGAGCTGTTTTTT.

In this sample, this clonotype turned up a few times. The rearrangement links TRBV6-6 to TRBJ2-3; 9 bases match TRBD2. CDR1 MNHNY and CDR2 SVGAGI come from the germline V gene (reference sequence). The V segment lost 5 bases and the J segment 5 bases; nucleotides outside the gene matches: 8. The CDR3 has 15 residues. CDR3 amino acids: CASSLAGPGVDTQYF. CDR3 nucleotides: TGTGCCAGCAGTCTAGCGGGGCCCGGGGTAGATACGCAGTATTTT.

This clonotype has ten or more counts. The CDR3 region has the DNA TGTGCCAGCAGCTTCGCGGATACGCAGTATTTT. It yields the protein CASSFADTQYF. The gene calls are TRBV7-9 and TRBJ2-3, with D unresolved. Trimming shortened V by 3 bases and J by 6 bases, and 4 bases separated the two germline ends. The CDR3 runs to 11 residues. Germline CDR1 reads SEHNR; CDR2 reads FQNEAQ (reference sequence).

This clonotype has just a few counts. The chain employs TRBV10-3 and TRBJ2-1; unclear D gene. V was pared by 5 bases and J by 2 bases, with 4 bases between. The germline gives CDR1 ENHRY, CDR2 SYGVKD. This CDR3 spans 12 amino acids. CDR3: CAISSTYNEQFF. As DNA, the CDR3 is TGTGCCATCAGTTCCACCTACAATGAGCAGTTCTTC.

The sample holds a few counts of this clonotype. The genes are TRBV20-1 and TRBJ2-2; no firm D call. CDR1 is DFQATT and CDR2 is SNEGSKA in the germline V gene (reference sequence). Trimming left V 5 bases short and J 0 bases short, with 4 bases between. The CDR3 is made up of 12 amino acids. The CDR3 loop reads CSALTNTGELFF. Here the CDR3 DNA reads TGCAGTGCTCTGACGAACACCGGGGAGCTGTTTTTT.

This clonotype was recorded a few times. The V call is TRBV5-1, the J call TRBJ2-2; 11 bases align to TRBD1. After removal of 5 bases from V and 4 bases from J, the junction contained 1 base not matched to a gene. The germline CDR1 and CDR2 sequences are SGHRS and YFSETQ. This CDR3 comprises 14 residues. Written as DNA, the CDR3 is TGCGCCAGCAGTGGGACAGGGGGCACCGGGGAGCTGTTTTTT. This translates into CASSGTGGTGELFF. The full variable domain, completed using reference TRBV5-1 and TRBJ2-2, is KAGVTQTPRYLIKTRGQQVTLSCSPISGHRSVSWYQQTPGQGLQFLFEYFSETQRNKGNFPGRFSGRQFSNSRSEMNVSTLELGDSALYLCASSGTGGTGELFFGEGSRLTVL.

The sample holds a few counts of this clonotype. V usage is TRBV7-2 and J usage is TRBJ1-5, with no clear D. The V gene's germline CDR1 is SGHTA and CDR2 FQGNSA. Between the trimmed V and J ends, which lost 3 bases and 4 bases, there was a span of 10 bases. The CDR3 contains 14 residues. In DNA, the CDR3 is TGTGCCAGCAGCTTTGGTCAGCTGAATCAGCCCCAGCATTTT. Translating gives CASSFGQLNQPQHF.

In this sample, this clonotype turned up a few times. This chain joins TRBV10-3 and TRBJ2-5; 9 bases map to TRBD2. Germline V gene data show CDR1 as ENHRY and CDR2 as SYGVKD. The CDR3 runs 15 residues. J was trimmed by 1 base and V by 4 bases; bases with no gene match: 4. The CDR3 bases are TGTGCCATCAGTGGGAAGACTAGCGGCCAAGAGACCCAGTACTTC. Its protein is CAISGKTSGQETQYF.

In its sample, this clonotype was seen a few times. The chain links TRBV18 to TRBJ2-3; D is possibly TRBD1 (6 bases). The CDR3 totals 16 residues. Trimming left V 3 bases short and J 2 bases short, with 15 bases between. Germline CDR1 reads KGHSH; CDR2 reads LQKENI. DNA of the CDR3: TGTGCCAGCTCACCCCTACAGGGAATTTCCACAGATACGCAGTATTTT. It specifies CASSPLQGISTDTQYF.

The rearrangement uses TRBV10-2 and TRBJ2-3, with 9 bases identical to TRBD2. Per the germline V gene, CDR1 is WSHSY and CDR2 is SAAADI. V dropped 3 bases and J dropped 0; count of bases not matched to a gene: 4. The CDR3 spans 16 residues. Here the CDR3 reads CASSERLAGSTDTQYF. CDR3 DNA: TGCGCCAGCAGTGAAAGGCTAGCGGGAAGCACAGATACGCAGTATTTT.

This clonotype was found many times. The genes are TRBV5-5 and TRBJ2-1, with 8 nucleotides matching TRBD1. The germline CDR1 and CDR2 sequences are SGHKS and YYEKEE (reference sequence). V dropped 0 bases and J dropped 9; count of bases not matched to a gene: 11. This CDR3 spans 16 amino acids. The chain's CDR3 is CASSLVPLTGESEQFF. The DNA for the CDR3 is TGTGCCAGCAGCTTGGTTCCCCTGACAGGGGAATCTGAGCAGTTCTTC.

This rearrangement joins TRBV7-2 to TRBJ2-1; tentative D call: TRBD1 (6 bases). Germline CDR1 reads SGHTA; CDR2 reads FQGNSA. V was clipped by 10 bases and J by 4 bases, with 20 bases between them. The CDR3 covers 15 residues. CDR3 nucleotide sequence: TGTGCCACCAAATGGGGGACACCACCTTACAATGAGCAGTTCTTC. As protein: CATKWGTPPYNEQFF.

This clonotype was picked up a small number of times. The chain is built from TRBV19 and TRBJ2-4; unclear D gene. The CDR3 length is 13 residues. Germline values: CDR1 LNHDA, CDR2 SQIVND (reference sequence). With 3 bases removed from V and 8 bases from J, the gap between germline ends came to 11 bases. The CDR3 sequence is CASSIFGVDIQYF. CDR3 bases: TGTGCCAGTAGTATTTTTGGGGTTGACATTCAGTACTTC.

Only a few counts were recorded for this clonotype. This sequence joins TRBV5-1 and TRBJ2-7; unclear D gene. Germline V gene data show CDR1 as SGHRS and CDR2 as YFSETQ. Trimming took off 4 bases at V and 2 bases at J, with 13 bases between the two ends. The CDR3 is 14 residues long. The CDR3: CASSRGPDTYEQYF. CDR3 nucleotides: TGCGCCAGCAGCCGAGGCCCCGACACCTACGAGCAGTACTTC. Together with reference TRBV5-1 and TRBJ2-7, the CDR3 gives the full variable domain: KAGVTQTPRYLIKTRGQQVTLSCSPISGHRSVSWYQQTPGQGLQFLFEYFSETQRNKGNFPGRFSGRQFSNSRSEMNVSTLELGDSALYLCASSRGPDTYEQYFGPGTRLTVT.

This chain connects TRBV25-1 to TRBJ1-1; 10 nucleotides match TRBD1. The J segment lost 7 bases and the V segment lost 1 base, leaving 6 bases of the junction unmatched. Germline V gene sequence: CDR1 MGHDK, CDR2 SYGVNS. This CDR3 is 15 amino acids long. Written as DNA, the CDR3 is TGTGCCAGCAGTGAATCTAAAGGACAGGGGGTTGAAGCTTTCTTT. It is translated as CASSESKGQGVEAFF.

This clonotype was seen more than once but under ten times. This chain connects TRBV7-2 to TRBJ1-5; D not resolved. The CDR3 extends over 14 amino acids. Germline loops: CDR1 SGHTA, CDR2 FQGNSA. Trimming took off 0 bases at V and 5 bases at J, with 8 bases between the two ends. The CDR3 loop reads CASSLAGLYQPQHF. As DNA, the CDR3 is TGTGCCAGCAGCTTAGCAGGGTTGTATCAGCCCCAGCATTTT.

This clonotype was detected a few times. Here the CDR3 reads CASSYSIQGNSPLHF. CDR3 coding DNA: TGTGCCAGCAGTTACTCGATACAGGGTAATTCACCCCTCCACTTT. The gene calls are TRBV6-5 and TRBJ1-6; the D gene is possibly TRBD1 (6 bases). The germline gives CDR1 MNHEY, CDR2 SVGAGI. This CDR3 spans 15 amino acids. With 0 bases removed from V and 6 bases from J, the gap between germline ends came to 9 bases.

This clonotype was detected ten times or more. The CDR3 nucleotides read TGTGCCAGCAGTTTACGTACAACTAATGAAAAACTGTTTTTT. It encodes CASSLRTTNEKLFF. V and J are TRBV12-3 or TRBV12-4 and TRBJ1-4; D not resolved. The CDR3 runs to 14 residues. V was pared by 2 bases and J by 0 bases, with 4 bases between.

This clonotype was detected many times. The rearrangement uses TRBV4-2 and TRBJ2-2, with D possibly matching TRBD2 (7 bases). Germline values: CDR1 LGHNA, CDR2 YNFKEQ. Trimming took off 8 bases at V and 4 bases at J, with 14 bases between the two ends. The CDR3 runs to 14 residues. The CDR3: CASSRGAVTGELFF. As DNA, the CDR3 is TGTGCCAGCTCCCGGGGGGCGGTCACCGGGGAGCTGTTTTTT.

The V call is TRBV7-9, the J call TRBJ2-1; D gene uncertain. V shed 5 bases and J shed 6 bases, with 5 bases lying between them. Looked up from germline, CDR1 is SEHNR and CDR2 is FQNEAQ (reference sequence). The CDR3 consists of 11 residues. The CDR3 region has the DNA TGTGCCAGCAGCCCTACCAATGAGCAGTTCTTC. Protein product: CASSPTNEQFF.

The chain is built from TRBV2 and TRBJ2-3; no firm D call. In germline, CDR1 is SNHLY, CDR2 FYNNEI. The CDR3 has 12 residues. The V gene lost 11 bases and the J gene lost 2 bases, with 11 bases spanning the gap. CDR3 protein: CAGGYSTDTQYF. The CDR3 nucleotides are TGTGCCGGTGGCTATTCCACAGATACGCAGTATTTT.

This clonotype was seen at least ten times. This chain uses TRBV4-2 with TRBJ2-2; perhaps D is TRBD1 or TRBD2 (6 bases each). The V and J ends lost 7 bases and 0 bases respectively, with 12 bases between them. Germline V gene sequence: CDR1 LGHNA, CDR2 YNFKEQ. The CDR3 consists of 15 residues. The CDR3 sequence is CASNPGGANTGELFF. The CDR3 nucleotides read TGTGCCAGCAACCCCGGGGGCGCGAACACCGGGGAGCTGTTTTTT.